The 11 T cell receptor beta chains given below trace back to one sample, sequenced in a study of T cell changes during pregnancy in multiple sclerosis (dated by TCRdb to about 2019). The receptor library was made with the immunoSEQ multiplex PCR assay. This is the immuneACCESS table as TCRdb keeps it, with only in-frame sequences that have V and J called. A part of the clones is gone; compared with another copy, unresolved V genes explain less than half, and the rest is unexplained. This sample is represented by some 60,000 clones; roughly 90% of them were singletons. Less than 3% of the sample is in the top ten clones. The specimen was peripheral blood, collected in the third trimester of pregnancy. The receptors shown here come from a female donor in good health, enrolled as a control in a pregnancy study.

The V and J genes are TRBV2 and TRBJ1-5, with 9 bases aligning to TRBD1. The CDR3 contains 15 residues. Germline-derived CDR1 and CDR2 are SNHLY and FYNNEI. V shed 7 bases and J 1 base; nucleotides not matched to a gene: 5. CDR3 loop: CASTWDRVSNQPQHF. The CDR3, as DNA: TGTGCCAGCACCTGGGACAGGGTGAGCAATCAGCCCCAGCATTTT.

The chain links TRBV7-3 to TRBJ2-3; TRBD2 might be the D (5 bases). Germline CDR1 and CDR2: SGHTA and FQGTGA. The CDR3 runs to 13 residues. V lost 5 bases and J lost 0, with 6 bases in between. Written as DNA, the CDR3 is TGTGCCAGCAGCCGGGGAAGCACAGATACGCAGTATTTT. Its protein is CASSRGSTDTQYF.

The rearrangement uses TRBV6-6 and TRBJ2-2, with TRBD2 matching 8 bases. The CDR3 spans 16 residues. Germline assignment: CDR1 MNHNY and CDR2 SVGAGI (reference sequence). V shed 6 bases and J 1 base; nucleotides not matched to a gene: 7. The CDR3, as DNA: TGTGCCAGCAGCAACGGGGGGGAAAGGAACACCGGGGAGCTGTTTTTT. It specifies CASSNGGERNTGELFF.

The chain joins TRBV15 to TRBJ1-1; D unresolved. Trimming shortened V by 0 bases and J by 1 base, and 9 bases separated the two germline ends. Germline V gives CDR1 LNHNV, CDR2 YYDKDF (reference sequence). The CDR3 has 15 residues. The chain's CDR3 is CATSRETERNTEAFF. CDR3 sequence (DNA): TGTGCCACCAGCAGAGAAACGGAGAGGAACACTGAAGCTTTCTTT.

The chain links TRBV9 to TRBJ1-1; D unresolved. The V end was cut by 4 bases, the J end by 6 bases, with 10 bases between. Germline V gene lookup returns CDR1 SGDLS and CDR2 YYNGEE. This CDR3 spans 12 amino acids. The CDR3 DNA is TGTGCCAGCAGCCCGTCGAGGGCTGAAGCTTTCTTT. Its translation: CASSPSRAEAFF.

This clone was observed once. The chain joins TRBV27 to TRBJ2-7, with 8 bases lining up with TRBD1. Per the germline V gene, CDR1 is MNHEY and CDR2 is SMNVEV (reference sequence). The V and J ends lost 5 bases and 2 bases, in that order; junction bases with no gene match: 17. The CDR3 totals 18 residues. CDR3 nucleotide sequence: TGTGCCAGCAGTACTCGCCGAAGACAGGGGACACCCCCCTACGAGCAGTACTTC. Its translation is CASSTRRRQGTPPYEQYF.

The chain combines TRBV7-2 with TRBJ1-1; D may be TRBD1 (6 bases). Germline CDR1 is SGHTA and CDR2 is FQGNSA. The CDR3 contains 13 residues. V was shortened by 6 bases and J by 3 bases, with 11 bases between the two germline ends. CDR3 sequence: CASRSYRDTEAFF. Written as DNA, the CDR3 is TGTGCCAGCAGGTCCTACAGGGACACTGAAGCTTTCTTT. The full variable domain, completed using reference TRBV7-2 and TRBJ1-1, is GAGVSQSPSNKVTEKGKDVELRCDPISGHTALYWYRQSLGQGLEFLIYFQGNSAPDKSGLPSDRFSAERTGGSVSTLTIQRTQQEDSAVYLCASRSYRDTEAFFGQGTRLTVV.

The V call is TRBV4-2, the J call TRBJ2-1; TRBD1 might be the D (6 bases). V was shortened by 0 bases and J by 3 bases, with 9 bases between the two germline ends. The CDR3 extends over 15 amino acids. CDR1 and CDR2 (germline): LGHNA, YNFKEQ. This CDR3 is CASSQEEGGYNEQFF. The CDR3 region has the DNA TGTGCCAGCAGCCAAGAAGAAGGGGGCTACAATGAGCAGTTCTTC.

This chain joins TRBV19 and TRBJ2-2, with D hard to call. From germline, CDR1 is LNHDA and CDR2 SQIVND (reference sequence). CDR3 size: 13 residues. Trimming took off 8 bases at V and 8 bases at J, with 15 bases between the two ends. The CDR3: CASGWAGEGELFF. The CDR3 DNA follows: TGTGCCAGTGGATGGGCCGGCGAGGGGGAGCTGTTTTTT.

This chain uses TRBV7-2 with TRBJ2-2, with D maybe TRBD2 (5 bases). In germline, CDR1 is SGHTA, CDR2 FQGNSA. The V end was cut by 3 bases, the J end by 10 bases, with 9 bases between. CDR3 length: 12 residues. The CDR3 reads CASSFIGMELFF. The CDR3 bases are TGTGCCAGCAGCTTTATCGGGATGGAGCTGTTTTTT.

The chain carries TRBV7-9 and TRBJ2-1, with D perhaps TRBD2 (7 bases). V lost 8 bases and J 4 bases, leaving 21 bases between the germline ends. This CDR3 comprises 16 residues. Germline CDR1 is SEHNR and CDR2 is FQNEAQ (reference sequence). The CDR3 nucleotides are TGTGCCAGCTACTCCCTCGCGGGGAGGGGGTACAATGAGCAGTTCTTC. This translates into CASYSLAGRGYNEQFF. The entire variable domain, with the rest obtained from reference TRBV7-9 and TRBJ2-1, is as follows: DTGVSQNPRHKITKRGQNVTFRCDPISEHNRLYWYRQTLGQGPEFLTYFQNEAQLEKSRLLSDRFSAERPKGSFSTLEIQRTEQGDSAMYLCASYSLAGRGYNEQFFGPGTRLTVL.